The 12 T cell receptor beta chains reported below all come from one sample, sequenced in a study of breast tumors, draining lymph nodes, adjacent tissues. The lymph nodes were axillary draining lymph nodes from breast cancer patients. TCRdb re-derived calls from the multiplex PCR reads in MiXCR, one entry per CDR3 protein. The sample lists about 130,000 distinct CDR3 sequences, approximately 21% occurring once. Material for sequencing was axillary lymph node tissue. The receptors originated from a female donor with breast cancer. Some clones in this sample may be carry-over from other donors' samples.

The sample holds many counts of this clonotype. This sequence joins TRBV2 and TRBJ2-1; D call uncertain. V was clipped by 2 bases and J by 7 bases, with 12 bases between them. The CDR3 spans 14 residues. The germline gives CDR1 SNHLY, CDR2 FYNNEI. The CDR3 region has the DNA TGTGCCAGCAGTGAACTTAGGACGATGAATGAGCAGTTCTTC. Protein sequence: CASSELRTMNEQFF.

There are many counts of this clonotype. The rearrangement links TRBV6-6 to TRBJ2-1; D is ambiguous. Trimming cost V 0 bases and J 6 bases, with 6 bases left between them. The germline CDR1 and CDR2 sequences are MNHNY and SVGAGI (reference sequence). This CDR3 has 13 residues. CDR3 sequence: CASSYSSSNEQFF. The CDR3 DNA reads TGTGCCAGCAGTTACTCGAGTAGCAATGAGCAGTTCTTC.

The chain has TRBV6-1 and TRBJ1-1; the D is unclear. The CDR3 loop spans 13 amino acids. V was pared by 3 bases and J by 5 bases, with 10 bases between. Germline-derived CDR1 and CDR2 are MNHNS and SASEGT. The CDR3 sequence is CASSDSSMTEAFF. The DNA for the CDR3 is TGTGCCAGCAGTGACTCAAGTATGACTGAAGCTTTCTTT.

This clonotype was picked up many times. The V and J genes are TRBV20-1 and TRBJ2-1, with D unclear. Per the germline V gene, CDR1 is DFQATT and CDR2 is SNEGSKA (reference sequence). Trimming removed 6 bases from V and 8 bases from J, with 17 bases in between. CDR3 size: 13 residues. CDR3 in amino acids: CSAGPAVPDEQFF. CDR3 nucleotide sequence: TGCAGTGCCGGACCGGCCGTACCCGATGAGCAGTTCTTC.

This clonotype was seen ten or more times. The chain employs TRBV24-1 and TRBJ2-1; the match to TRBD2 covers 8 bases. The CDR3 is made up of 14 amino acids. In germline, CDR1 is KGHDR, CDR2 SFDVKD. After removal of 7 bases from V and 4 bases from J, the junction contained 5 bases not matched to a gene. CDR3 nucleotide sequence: TGTGCCACCAGGCGACTAGCGACATACAATGAGCAGTTCTTC. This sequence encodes CATRRLATYNEQFF.

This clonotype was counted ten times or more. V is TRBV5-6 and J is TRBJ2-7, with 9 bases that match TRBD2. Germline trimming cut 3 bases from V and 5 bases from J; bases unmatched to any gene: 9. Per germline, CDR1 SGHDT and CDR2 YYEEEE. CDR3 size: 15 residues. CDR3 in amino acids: CASSWERGARDEQYF. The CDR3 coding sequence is TGTGCCAGCAGCTGGGAGCGGGGGGCTAGGGACGAGCAGTACTTC.

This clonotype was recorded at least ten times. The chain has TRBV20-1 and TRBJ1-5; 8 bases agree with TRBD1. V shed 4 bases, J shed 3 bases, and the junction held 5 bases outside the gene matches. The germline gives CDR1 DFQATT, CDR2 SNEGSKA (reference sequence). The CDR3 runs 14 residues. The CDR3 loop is CSATLGQDNQPQHF. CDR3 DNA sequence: TGCAGTGCTACCTTGGGACAGGACAATCAGCCCCAGCATTTT.

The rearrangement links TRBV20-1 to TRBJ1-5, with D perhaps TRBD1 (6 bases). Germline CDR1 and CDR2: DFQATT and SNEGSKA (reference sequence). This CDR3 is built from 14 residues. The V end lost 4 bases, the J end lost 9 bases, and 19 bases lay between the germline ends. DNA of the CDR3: TGCAGTGCTAACCTAGTACAGGGAGATGGGCCCCAGCATTTT. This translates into CSANLVQGDGPQHF.

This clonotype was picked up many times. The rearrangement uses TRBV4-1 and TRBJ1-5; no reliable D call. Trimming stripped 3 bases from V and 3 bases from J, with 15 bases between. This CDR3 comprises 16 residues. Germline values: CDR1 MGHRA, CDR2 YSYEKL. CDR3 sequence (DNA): TGCGCCAGCAGCCATCCCGGGAACAGCAACAATCAGCCCCAGCATTTT. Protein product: CASSHPGNSNNQPQHF.

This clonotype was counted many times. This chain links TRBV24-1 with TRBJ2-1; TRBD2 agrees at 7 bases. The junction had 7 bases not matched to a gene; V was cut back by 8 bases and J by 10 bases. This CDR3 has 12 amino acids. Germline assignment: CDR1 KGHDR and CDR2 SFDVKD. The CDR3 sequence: CATKNSGLEQFF. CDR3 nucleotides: TGTGCCACCAAAAACTCGGGACTAGAGCAGTTCTTC.

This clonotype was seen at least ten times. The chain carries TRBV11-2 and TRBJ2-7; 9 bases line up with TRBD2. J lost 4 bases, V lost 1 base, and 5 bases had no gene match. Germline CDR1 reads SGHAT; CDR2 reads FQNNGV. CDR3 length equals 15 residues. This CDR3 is CASSLGASGVYEQYF. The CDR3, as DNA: TGTGCCAGCAGCTTAGGGGCTAGCGGGGTATACGAGCAGTACTTC.

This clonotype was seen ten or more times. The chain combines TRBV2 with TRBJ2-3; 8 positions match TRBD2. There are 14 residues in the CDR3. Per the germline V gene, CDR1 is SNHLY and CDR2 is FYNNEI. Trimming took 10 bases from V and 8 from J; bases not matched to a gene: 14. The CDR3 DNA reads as TGTGCCACTACAAGCGGGAGTTCGCCTGGTACGCAGTATTTT. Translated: CATTSGSSPGTQYF.